These 21 T cell receptor beta chains were sequenced from one sample in a study of T-cell memory formation after mild COVID-19 (TCRdb year 2021). Receptor libraries were prepared by 5' RACE. The sequencing machine was an Illumina NovaSeq 6000. TCRdb trimmed the raw reads at Q25, called clones with MiXCR and kept productive beta chains. A single entry per CDR3 protein holds the most common genes and DNA from its merged rows. This sample gives about 400,000 distinct CDR3 sequences in total; about 15% of them show up just once. About a fifth of the sample is in the top ten clones. Sequencing used PBMCs or a T cell subset sorted from them (not recorded which). The receptors here all came from a man aged 18-30 years who had mild COVID-19 (a few samples of this study predate the infection). The sample titles of this study are shuffled in the database, so cell type and time point are left out; the donor was told from shared clones.

The chain combines TRBV6-2 or TRBV6-3 with TRBJ2-1; D ambiguous. V gave up 10 bases and J gave up 2 bases, with 9 bases separating them. Looked up from germline, CDR1 is MNHEY and CDR2 is SVGEGT. CDR3 size: 12 residues. CDR3 amino acids: CAITDPYNEQFF. The CDR3 nucleotides read TGTGCCATCACGGACCCCTACAATGAGCAGTTCTTC.

The chain uses TRBV5-1 and TRBJ2-7; D is undetermined. Trimming shortened V by 0 bases and J by 4 bases, and 14 bases separated the two germline ends. Germline values: CDR1 SGHRS, CDR2 YFSETQ. The CDR3 covers 15 residues. CDR3 region: CASSLAAVMVYEQYF. CDR3 nucleotides: TGCGCCAGCAGCTTGGCCGCGGTCATGGTTTACGAGCAGTACTTC.

This clonotype turned up a few times. The CDR3 region is CASSETGAAQETQYF. In DNA, the CDR3 is TGCGCCAGCAGCGAGACGGGGGCCGCTCAAGAGACCCAGTACTTC. This chain uses TRBV4-3 with TRBJ2-5; D assignment may be TRBD1 or TRBD2 (6 bases each). The CDR3 is 15 amino acids. V was cut by 5 bases and J by 2 bases, with 15 bases left in between. The germline V gene has CDR1 LGHNA and CDR2 YSLEER.

The sample holds a few counts of this clonotype. V is TRBV29-1 and J is TRBJ1-1; D perhaps matches TRBD1 (5 bases). The germline gives CDR1 SQVTM, CDR2 ANQGSEA. There are 13 residues in the CDR3. Deletions cut 4 bases from V and 2 bases from J, with 11 bases between. DNA of the CDR3: TGCAGCGTTGGTTGGGGGTCAAACACTGAAGCTTTCTTT. Amino acid sequence: CSVGWGSNTEAFF.

This clonotype was counted many times. V is TRBV7-9 and J is TRBJ2-7, with a tentative D call TRBD2 (7 bases). Trimming left V 3 bases short and J 6 bases short, with 9 bases between. Germline CDR1 reads SEHNR; CDR2 reads FQNEAQ (reference sequence). CDR3 length: 12 residues. CDR3 amino acids: CASSLGGGEQYV. As DNA, the CDR3 is TGTGCCAGCAGCTTGGGAGGGGGCGAGCAGTACGTC.

This clonotype turned up a few times. The junction differs from germline at one of its ends, possibly a read error. The CDR3 DNA is TGTGCTAGCAGCCATTATGGGTCCGGGGAGTGTGGCTACACCTTC. It yields the protein CASSHYGSGECGYTF. The chain recombines TRBV7-7 with TRBJ1-2; D is undetermined. CDR1 is SSHAT and CDR2 is FNYEAQ in the germline V gene (reference sequence). The CDR3 consists of 15 residues.

This CDR3 is CASSHPRENVAGGSGANVLTF. CDR3 coding DNA: TGCGCCAGCAGCCACCCTCGGGAGAACGTGGCAGGGGGCTCTGGGGCCAACGTCCTGACTTTC. The rearrangement links TRBV4-1 to TRBJ2-6; D possibly corresponds to TRBD1 (7 bases). V was clipped by 3 bases and J by 0 bases, with 24 bases between them. This CDR3 is 21 amino acids long. In germline, CDR1 is MGHRA, CDR2 YSYEKL.

This clonotype was counted only a few times. V is TRBV19 and J is TRBJ2-7, with 9 nucleotides matching TRBD1. In germline, CDR1 is LNHDA, CDR2 SQIVND (reference sequence). J lost 6 bases, V lost 5 bases, and 8 bases had no gene match. The CDR3 spans 14 residues. The CDR3 nucleotides are TGTGCCAGTAGTCAACAGGGGGCACTCGGCGAGCAGTACTTC. Protein product: CASSQQGALGEQYF.

This clonotype was seen a handful of times. V gene TRBV7-2 combines with J gene TRBJ2-1; tentatively, D is TRBD2 (5 bases). The CDR3 contains 15 residues. Trimming pared 8 bases from V and 6 bases from J, leaving 20 bases between. The germline V gene has CDR1 SGHTA and CDR2 FQGNSA. The CDR3 spells CASYKRDYQGNEQFF. The CDR3 DNA sequence: TGTGCCAGCTACAAACGAGACTACCAAGGCAATGAGCAGTTCTTC.

There are a few counts of this clonotype. This chain links TRBV29-1 with TRBJ2-1, with TRBD1 as a possible D gene (6 bases). Per the germline V gene, CDR1 is SQVTM and CDR2 is ANQGSEA. V was cut by 8 bases and J by 8 bases, with 19 bases left in between. The CDR3 consists of 13 residues. CDR3 in DNA: TGCAGCATCCGGGACACCAACCACCATGAGCAGTTCTTC. Translating it yields CSIRDTNHHEQFF.

There are a few counts of this clonotype. The chain couples TRBV20-1 to TRBJ1-1; D unresolved. The CDR3 has 12 amino acids. Germline values: CDR1 DFQATT, CDR2 SNEGSKA (reference sequence). Trimming took off 5 bases at V and 0 bases at J, with 7 bases between the two ends. CDR3 region: CSARTMNTEAFF. For the CDR3, the DNA is TGCAGTGCTCGTACCATGAACACTGAAGCTTTCTTT.

This clonotype was seen ten or more times. The genes are TRBV9 and TRBJ2-1; unclear D gene. The CDR3 extends over 13 amino acids. Germline lookup yields CDR1 SGDLS and CDR2 YYNGEE. Trimming stripped 0 bases from V and 3 bases from J, with 4 bases between. In nucleotides, the CDR3 is TGTGCCAGCAGCGTAGGGGACTACAATGAGCAGTTCTTC. It translates to CASSVGDYNEQFF.

This clonotype was seen many times. The chain uses TRBV12-3 or TRBV12-4 and TRBJ2-5; D is perhaps TRBD1 (6 bases). This CDR3 region has 15 residues. V gave up 6 bases and J gave up 0 bases, with 14 bases separating them. As DNA, the CDR3 is TGTGCCAGCAGCCTCCAGGGGCGGTACCAAGAGACCCAGTACTTC. This sequence encodes CASSLQGRYQETQYF.

This clonotype was counted a few times. The chain recombines TRBV7-2 with TRBJ1-5; D gene uncertain. V was trimmed by 0 bases and J by 6 bases, leaving 6 bases between them. The germline V gene has CDR1 SGHTA and CDR2 FQGNSA. The CDR3 is 13 residues long. The CDR3 loop is CASSLAEAQPQHF. CDR3 in DNA: TGTGCCAGCAGCTTAGCGGAAGCTCAGCCCCAGCATTTT.

This clonotype was seen only a few times. The chain is built from TRBV6-8 and TRBJ1-5; perhaps TRBD1 as D (6 bases). Germline V gene data show CDR1 as MNHGY and CDR2 as SAAAGT. Trimming left V 5 bases short and J 8 bases short, with 10 bases between. This CDR3 has 12 residues. CDR3 coding DNA: TGTGCCAGCAGTCAAAGGGGGGAGCCCCAGCATTTT. The encoded protein is CASSQRGEPQHF.

This clonotype was counted only a few times. J is TRBJ2-3 and V is TRBV5-1, with 9 bases lining up with TRBD2. The germline CDR1 and CDR2 sequences are SGHRS and YFSETQ. Unmatched junction bases numbered 12, after V lost 4 bases and J lost 6 bases. The CDR3 length is 16 residues. CDR3 amino acids: CASSLIAGAITDTQYF. DNA for the CDR3: TGCGCCAGCAGCCTAATAGCGGGGGCAATTACGGATACGCAGTATTTT.

This chain joins TRBV12-3 or TRBV12-4 and TRBJ1-4; D is undetermined. V was pared by 8 bases and J by 8 bases, with 9 bases between. This CDR3 has 11 amino acids. This CDR3 reads CASAKSEKLFF. The CDR3 DNA is TGTGCCAGCGCGAAGTCGGAAAAACTGTTTTTT.

V is TRBV11-3 and J is TRBJ2-5; D is perhaps TRBD1 (8 bases). CDR3 length: 15 residues. Germline V CDR1 and CDR2: SGHNT, YENEEA. V dropped 5 bases and J dropped 5 bases, with 18 bases sitting between them. The CDR3 loop reads CASSEGGTGGETQYF. CDR3 bases: TGTGCCAGCAGCGAGGGAGGGACAGGTGGGGAGACCCAGTACTTC.

This clonotype was counted between two and nine times. V and J are TRBV2 and TRBJ2-7; 7 nucleotides align to TRBD1. The CDR3 length is 14 residues. J lost 2 bases, V lost 7 bases, and 8 bases had no gene match. Per the germline V gene, CDR1 is SNHLY and CDR2 is FYNNEI. The CDR3 nucleotides read TGTGCCAGCAAGGGGCAGGGGGTAGCCTACGAGCAGTACTTC. The encoded protein is CASKGQGVAYEQYF.

In this sample, this clonotype turned up many times. The V and J genes are TRBV6-5 and TRBJ2-7; 9 bases are shared with TRBD1. Germline values: CDR1 MNHEY, CDR2 SVGAGI. The CDR3 covers 16 residues. Trimming cost V 7 bases and J 7 bases; bases outside gene matches: 17. The CDR3 region is CASIRRPGQGAGEQYF. In DNA form, the CDR3 reads TGTGCCAGCATAAGGCGCCCGGGACAGGGAGCGGGAGAGCAGTACTTC.

This chain joins TRBV27 and TRBJ1-1, with 7 positions matching TRBD1. Germline CDR1 is MNHEY and CDR2 is SMNVEV (reference sequence). This CDR3 is 14 amino acids long. V dropped 5 bases and J dropped 6; count of bases not matched to a gene: 9. The CDR3 bases are TGTGCCAGCAGTGTTACGGACAGGATACCTGAAGCTTTCTTT. Protein sequence: CASSVTDRIPEAFF.